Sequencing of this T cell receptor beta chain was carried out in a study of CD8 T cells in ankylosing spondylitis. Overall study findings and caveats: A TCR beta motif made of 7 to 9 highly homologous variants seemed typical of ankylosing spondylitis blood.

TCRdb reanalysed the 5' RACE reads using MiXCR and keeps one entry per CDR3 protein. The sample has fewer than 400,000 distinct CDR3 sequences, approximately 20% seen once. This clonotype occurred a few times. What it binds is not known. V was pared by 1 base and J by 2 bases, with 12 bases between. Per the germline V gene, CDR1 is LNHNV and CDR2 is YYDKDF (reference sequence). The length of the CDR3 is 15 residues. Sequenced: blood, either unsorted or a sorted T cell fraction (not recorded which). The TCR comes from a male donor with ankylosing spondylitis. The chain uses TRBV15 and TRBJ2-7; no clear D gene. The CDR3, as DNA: TGTGCCACCAGCAGAGCAAAGGACGGCACCTACGAGCAGTACTTC. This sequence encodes CATSRAKDGTYEQYF.